This T cell receptor beta chain was obtained from a study of OX40 agonist ivuxolimab in advanced cancers. The ends were cut back, 5 bases at V and 4 bases at J, with 14 bases in the middle. The germline V gene encodes CDR1 MNHEY and CDR2 SMNVEV (reference sequence). The CDR3 contains 14 residues. Sequencing used immunoSEQ multiplex PCR; TCRdb keeps in-frame clones, though not all of them. The table lists 80,000 to 95,000 clones, about 86% of them singletons, with approximately 1.9% in the top ten. The sample here was CD4+ or CD8+ T cells sorted from blood, taken in a trial of the OX40 agonist ivuxolimab. The chain has TRBV27 and TRBJ1-2; a weak D match, TRBD1 (5 bases). This sequence originates from an adult with an advanced solid tumor such as melanoma, head and neck, liver or kidney cancer. The CDR3 DNA is TGTGCCAGCAGTCGCGGCCAGGGCTCCTATGGCTACACCTTC. This codes for CASSRGQGSYGYTF.